These T cell receptor beta chains were read from a single sample in a study of human T cells and chemical hapten exposure. TCRdb reprocessed the RACE reads with MiXCR, giving one entry per CDR3 protein. The sample contains under 450,000 distinct CDR3 sequences, under 6.5% of which appear only once. The sample in question was whole blood, obtained in connection with sensitization to the hapten diphenylcyclopropenone (DPC). All receptors come from a young woman with alopecia areata. Some clones in this sample may be carry-over from other donors' samples. CDR3s include the opening cysteine and the closing phenylalanine or tryptophan. D genes are given only for firm matches. Size values are once, few and many counts, or a class for expanded clones, and some rows have none.

V gene: TRBV10-3; J gene: TRBJ2-6; D gene: .; clone size: many; CDR3 protein: CAISEDSVSGANVLTF; CDR3 DNA: TGTGCCATCAGTGAGGACAGCGTCTCTGGGGCCAACGTCCTGACTTTC
V gene: TRBV10-3; J gene: TRBJ2-7; D gene: .; clone size: few; CDR3 protein: CAISREGEQYF; CDR3 DNA: TGTGCCATCAGTCGAGAAGGGGAGCAGTACTTC
V gene: TRBV4-1; J gene: TRBJ2-3; D gene: .; clone size: few; CDR3 protein: CASSPKASSTDTQYF; CDR3 DNA: TGCGCCAGCAGCCCCAAGGCCTCTAGCACAGATACGCAGTATTTT
V gene: TRBV20-1; J gene: TRBJ1-5; D gene: TRBD1; clone size: few; CDR3 protein: CSAGDPRTGNQPQHF; CDR3 DNA: TGCAGTGCTGGGGATCCGAGGACAGGAAATCAGCCCCAGCATTTT
V gene: TRBV11-2; J gene: TRBJ2-1; D gene: TRBD1; clone size: few; CDR3 protein: CASNEPGTDNEQFF; CDR3 DNA: TGTGCCAGCAACGAACCGGGGACAGACAATGAGCAGTTCTTC
V gene: TRBV29-1; J gene: TRBJ2-7; D gene: .; clone size: .; CDR3 protein: CSVGRGGYEQYF; CDR3 DNA: TGCAGCGTTGGACGGGGTGGTTACGAGCAGTACTTC
V gene: TRBV7-9; J gene: TRBJ1-1; D gene: .; clone size: .; CDR3 protein: CASSLAGGVAFF; CDR3 DNA: TGTGCCAGCAGCTTAGCCGGGGGTGTGGCTTTCTTT
V gene: TRBV5-6; J gene: TRBJ2-4; D gene: .; clone size: few; CDR3 protein: CASSLGFPISKNIQYF; CDR3 DNA: TGTGCCAGCAGCTTAGGTTTCCCTATTAGCAAAAACATTCAGTACTTC
V gene: TRBV5-1; J gene: TRBJ2-5; D gene: TRBD2; clone size: few; CDR3 protein: CASSPGLAMETQYF; CDR3 DNA: TGCGCCAGCAGCCCGGGACTAGCGATGGAGACCCAGTACTTC
V gene: TRBV6-5; J gene: TRBJ1-6; D gene: TRBD1; clone size: many; CDR3 protein: CATNRGYNSPLHF; CDR3 DNA: TGTGCCACCAACAGGGGATATAATTCACCCCTCCACTTT
V gene: TRBV6-1; J gene: TRBJ2-5; D gene: TRBD1; clone size: few; CDR3 protein: CATQQGYQETQYF; CDR3 DNA: TGTGCCACCCAACAGGGGTACCAAGAGACCCAGTACTTC
V gene: TRBV3-1; J gene: TRBJ2-5; D gene: .; clone size: .; CDR3 protein: CASSQDAVGVGETQYF; CDR3 DNA: TGTGCCAGCAGCCAAGATGCGGTCGGGGTAGGAGAGACCCAGTACTTC
V gene: TRBV18; J gene: TRBJ2-7; D gene: .; clone size: many; CDR3 protein: CASSGLGPGPYEQYF; CDR3 DNA: TGTGCCAGCTCAGGCCTCGGGCCGGGACCCTACGAGCAGTACTTC
V gene: TRBV12-3/TRBV12-4; J gene: TRBJ2-5; D gene: TRBD2; clone size: many; CDR3 protein: CASSPSGQETQYF; CDR3 DNA: TGTGCCAGCAGTCCTAGCGGCCAAGAGACCCAGTACTTC
V gene: TRBV6-2/TRBV6-3; J gene: TRBJ1-5; D gene: .; clone size: many; CDR3 protein: CASSPTTSNQPQHF; CDR3 DNA: TGTGCCAGCAGTCCTACGACGAGCAATCAGCCCCAGCATTTT
V gene: TRBV7-2; J gene: TRBJ1-1; D gene: .; clone size: many; CDR3 protein: CASSLEQGTEAFF; CDR3 DNA: TGTGCCAGCAGCTTAGAGCAGGGGACTGAAGCTTTCTTT
V gene: TRBV2; J gene: TRBJ1-5; D gene: TRBD1; clone size: many; CDR3 protein: CASQDRGNQPQHF; CDR3 DNA: TGTGCCAGCCAAGACAGGGGAAACCAGCCCCAGCATTTT
V gene: TRBV21-1; J gene: TRBJ1-1; D gene: .; clone size: .; CDR3 protein: CASSLNLEQGADTEAFF; CDR3 DNA: TGTGCCAGCAGCCTTAATCTCGAACAGGGCGCGGACACTGAAGCTTTCTTT
V gene: TRBV29-1; J gene: TRBJ2-7; D gene: .; clone size: few; CDR3 protein: CSVLGETYEQYF; CDR3 DNA: TGCAGCGTCCTAGGGGAGACCTACGAGCAGTACTTC
V gene: TRBV3-1; J gene: TRBJ2-5; D gene: TRBD1; clone size: few; CDR3 protein: CASSLLRDRGPETQYF; CDR3 DNA: TGTGCCAGCAGCCTTCTCCGGGACAGGGGGCCGGAGACCCAGTACTTC
V gene: TRBV12-3/TRBV12-4; J gene: TRBJ1-1; D gene: TRBD1; clone size: few; CDR3 protein: CASSSYRGTEAFF; CDR3 DNA: TGTGCCAGCAGTTCCTACAGGGGGACTGAAGCTTTCTTT
V gene: TRBV2; J gene: TRBJ1-4; D gene: .; clone size: many; CDR3 protein: CASSERRYYEKLFF; CDR3 DNA: TGTGCCAGCAGTGAACGGCGGTACTATGAAAAACTGTTTTTT
V gene: TRBV30; J gene: TRBJ1-5; D gene: .; clone size: .; CDR3 protein: CASPGVEPQHF; CDR3 DNA: TGTGCCTCCCCAGGTGTTGAGCCCCAGCATTTT
V gene: TRBV9; J gene: TRBJ2-3; D gene: .; clone size: many; CDR3 protein: CASSPLMRGTDTQYF; CDR3 DNA: TGTGCCAGCAGCCCCCTTATGCGGGGCACAGATACGCAGTATTTT
V gene: TRBV5-1; J gene: TRBJ1-1; D gene: TRBD1; clone size: .; CDR3 protein: CASSSWTGSNTEAFF; CDR3 DNA: TGCGCCAGCAGCTCCTGGACAGGGTCGAACACTGAAGCTTTCTTT
V gene: TRBV15; J gene: TRBJ2-3; D gene: .; clone size: .; CDR3 protein: CATSTRQPSTDTQYF; CDR3 DNA: TGTGCCACCAGCACACGACAGCCTAGCACAGATACGCAGTATTTT
V gene: TRBV7-2; J gene: TRBJ1-2; D gene: TRBD1; clone size: .; CDR3 protein: CASSTGQAVNYGYTF; CDR3 DNA: TGTGCCAGCAGCACCGGACAGGCCGTTAACTATGGCTACACCTTC
V gene: TRBV6-1; J gene: TRBJ2-2; D gene: TRBD2; clone size: .; CDR3 protein: CASKKPGTRAGELFF; CDR3 DNA: TGTGCCAGCAAAAAACCCGGGACTAGGGCCGGGGAGCTGTTTTTT
V gene: TRBV6-5; J gene: TRBJ2-3; D gene: TRBD2; clone size: .; CDR3 protein: CASSSPGTSGDDLTDTQYF; CDR3 DNA: TGTGCCAGCAGTTCCCCCGGGACTAGCGGGGACGACCTCACAGATACGCAGTATTTT
V gene: TRBV6-5; J gene: TRBJ1-5; D gene: .; clone size: many; CDR3 protein: CASSQRVGGNQPQHF; CDR3 DNA: TGTGCCAGCAGTCAACGAGTGGGGGGCAATCAGCCCCAGCATTTT
V gene: TRBV10-3; J gene: TRBJ1-4; D gene: .; clone size: many; CDR3 protein: CAISPGGSTNEKLFF; CDR3 DNA: TGTGCCATCAGTCCCGGGGGCTCTACGAATGAAAAACTGTTTTTT
V gene: TRBV7-2; J gene: TRBJ2-5; D gene: TRBD2; clone size: .; CDR3 protein: CASSPGGTSGGARETQYF; CDR3 DNA: TGTGCCAGCAGCCCCGGCGGCACTAGCGGGGGGGCTCGAGAGACCCAGTACTTC
V gene: TRBV9; J gene: TRBJ1-4; D gene: TRBD1; clone size: many; CDR3 protein: CASSSPFPGTGKGEKLFF; CDR3 DNA: TGTGCCAGCAGCTCACCCTTTCCCGGGACAGGGAAAGGTGAAAAACTGTTTTTT
V gene: TRBV27; J gene: TRBJ1-5; D gene: .; clone size: few; CDR3 protein: CASPSQGRNQPQHF; CDR3 DNA: TGTGCCAGCCCATCACAGGGTAGGAATCAGCCCCAGCATTTT
V gene: TRBV12-3/TRBV12-4; J gene: TRBJ1-1; D gene: .; clone size: few; CDR3 protein: CASLGETEAFF; CDR3 DNA: TGTGCCAGCCTCGGGGAGACTGAAGCTTTCTTT
V gene: TRBV6-2/TRBV6-3; J gene: TRBJ2-5; D gene: .; clone size: .; CDR3 protein: CASSGPETQYF; CDR3 DNA: TGTGCCAGCAGTGGACCGGAGACCCAGTACTTC
V gene: TRBV12-3/TRBV12-4; J gene: TRBJ1-5; D gene: TRBD1; clone size: many; CDR3 protein: CASRETGVLQPQHF; CDR3 DNA: TGTGCCAGCAGGGAGACAGGGGTGCTCCAGCCCCAGCATTTT
V gene: TRBV20-1; J gene: TRBJ2-5; D gene: TRBD2; clone size: few; CDR3 protein: CSARSGTSGKETQYF; CDR3 DNA: TGCAGTGCTAGGTCCGGGACTAGCGGTAAAGAGACCCAGTACTTC
V gene: TRBV12-3/TRBV12-4; J gene: TRBJ2-1; D gene: TRBD2; clone size: few; CDR3 protein: CASSSRGTSGGREQFF; CDR3 DNA: TGTGCCAGCAGCAGTCGGGGGACTAGCGGGGGGCGTGAGCAGTTCTTC
V gene: TRBV4-3; J gene: TRBJ2-7; D gene: .; clone size: .; CDR3 protein: CASSQGGGNEQYF; CDR3 DNA: TGCGCCAGCAGCCAAGGGGGTGGGAACGAGCAGTACTTC